This is a list of T cell receptor beta chains from one sample in a study of T cell responses to AZD1222 COVID-19 vaccine. Libraries were prepared by immunoSEQ multiplex PCR; TCRdb keeps only in-frame clonotypes and omits some of them. The sample shows about 150,000 clones, roughly nine tenths of them seen only once. Here the sequenced sample was peripheral blood, taken on day 0 of AZD1222 vaccination. These receptors all stem from an adult in good health. The CDR3 runs from the conserved cysteine through the conserved F or W. The D gene is left open where the match is weak. Not every row has a clone size; where given, it reads once, few, many or a size class.

TRBJ2-2 NA 16 NA TRBV10-3 CAISDPSGANTGELFF TGTGCCATCAGTGATCCCTCCGGGGCGAACACCGGGGAGCTGTTTTTT
TRBJ2-2 NA 15 NA TRBV5-1 CASSLVTGNTGELFF TGCGCCAGCAGCTTGGTAACTGGGAACACCGGGGAGCTGTTTTTT
TRBJ2-7 NA 16 NA TRBV4-3 CASSQDWSLSQYEQYF TGCGCCAGCAGCCAAGATTGGAGTCTGTCTCAGTACGAGCAGTACTTC
TRBJ1-5 NA 13 NA TRBV7-9 CASSLGGSQPQHF TGTGCCAGCAGCTTAGGGGGTAGTCAGCCCCAGCATTTT
TRBJ1-4 NA 12 NA TRBV25-1 CASSGTTEKLFF TGTGCCAGCAGTGGGACGACAGAGAAACTGTTTTTT
TRBJ2-3 NA 18 few TRBV4-2 CASSQEWGANKFTDTQYF TGTGCCAGCAGCCAAGAATGGGGGGCAAACAAATTCACAGATACGCAGTATTTT
TRBJ2-7 NA 13 NA TRBV2 CASKRGVFYEQYF TGTGCCAGCAAGAGGGGAGTATTCTACGAGCAGTACTTC
TRBJ2-3 NA 13 NA TRBV28 CASSLGRPDTQYF TGTGCCAGCAGTTTAGGCCGGCCAGATACGCAGTATTTT
TRBJ2-2 NA 13 NA TRBV7-2 CASSPVHTGELFF TGTGCCAGCAGCCCCGTCCACACCGGGGAGCTGTTTTTT
TRBJ2-2 TRBD1 15 NA TRBV18 CASSRGQELSGELFF TGTGCCAGCTCACGGGGACAGGAGCTCTCCGGGGAGCTGTTTTTT
TRBJ2-5 NA 14 NA TRBV11-2 CASSLNSGPGTQYF TGTGCCAGCAGCCTTAATAGCGGACCGGGGACCCAGTACTTC
TRBJ2-1 TRBD1 15 NA TRBV10-3 CAITGQGASYNEQFF TGTGCCATCACTGGACAGGGGGCCTCCTACAATGAGCAGTTCTTC
TRBJ1-2 TRBD1 14 NA TRBV9 CASRGQGASDGYTF TGTGCCAGCAGGGGACAGGGGGCTAGTGATGGCTACACCTTC
TRBJ2-3 NA 15 NA TRBV5-6 CASSLEGPGTDTQYF TGTGCCAGCAGCTTGGAAGGTCCGGGCACAGATACGCAGTATTTT
TRBJ2-2 NA 13 NA TRBV7-9 CASSRRVSGELFF TGTGCCAGCAGCCGTAGGGTTTCCGGGGAGCTGTTTTTT
TRBJ2-1 TRBD1 17 NA TRBV4-3 CASSQEYMTGGRYEQFF TGCGCCAGCAGCCAAGAATATATGACAGGGGGCAGGTATGAGCAGTTCTTC
TRBJ1-1 NA 14 few TRBV7-9 CASSADSRNTEAFF TGTGCCAGCAGCGCGGACAGTAGAAACACTGAAGCTTTCTTT
TRBJ1-4 TRBD1 14 NA TRBV18 CASSLGGIEEKLFF TGTGCCAGCTCACTAGGGGGCATTGAGGAAAAACTGTTTTTT
TRBJ1-4 TRBD1 15 NA TRBV5-1 CASSTTGGENEKLFF TGCGCCAGCAGCACCACAGGGGGGGAGAATGAAAAACTGTTTTTT
TRBJ1-4 TRBD1 13 NA TRBV2 CASSQGVLEKLFF TGTGCCAGCAGCCAGGGGGTATTAGAAAAACTGTTTTTT
TRBJ2-7 NA 14 NA TRBV28 CASSLIRAPYEQYF TGTGCCAGCAGTTTAATCAGGGCCCCCTACGAGCAGTACTTC
TRBJ2-2 TRBD1 16 NA TRBV19 CASSIGGTGVSGELFF TGTGCCAGTAGTATAGGTGGGACAGGTGTCTCCGGGGAGCTGTTTTTT
TRBJ1-5 NA 15 NA TRBV18 CASSPREAIGQPQHF TGTGCCAGCTCACCAAGGGAGGCAATCGGTCAGCCCCAGCATTTT
TRBJ2-7 NA 13 few TRBV28 CASRDSGSYEQYF TGTGCCAGCAGGGACAGCGGCTCCTACGAGCAGTACTTC
TRBJ2-2 NA 15 NA TRBV21-1 CASSIRDRNTGELFF TGTGCCAGCAGCATCCGGGACAGGAACACCGGGGAGCTGTTTTTT
TRBJ2-3 NA 12 NA TRBV18 CASSTRDWAQYF TGTGCCAGCTCAACCCGGGACTGGGCTCAGTATTTT
TRBJ2-7 NA 13 NA TRBV6-5 CASRKRRLVEQYF TGTGCCAGCAGGAAGCGCCGCCTTGTCGAGCAGTACTTC
TRBJ1-4 NA 15 once TRBV6-5 CASHDRTDYNEKLFF TGTGCCAGCCATGATAGGACAGACTATAATGAAAAACTGTTTTTT
TRBJ2-2 NA 12 NA TRBV2 CASRREAGELFF TGTGCCAGCAGGAGGGAGGCCGGGGAGCTGTTTTTT
TRBJ2-5 TRBD2 16 NA TRBV3-1/TRBV3-2 CASSQPSGGGLETQYF TGTGCCAGCAGCCAACCAAGCGGGGGAGGTTTAGAGACCCAGTACTTC
TRBJ1-5 NA 13 NA TRBV3-1/TRBV3-2 CASSPGPRQPQHF TGTGCCAGCAGCCCGGGCCCGCGACAGCCCCAGCATTTT
TRBJ2-5 NA 15 NA TRBV4-1 CASSQGVTNQETQYF TGCGCCAGCAGCCAAGGTGTGACTAACCAAGAGACCCAGTACTTC
TRBJ2-4 NA 14 NA TRBV28 CASRQQGSKNIQYF TGTGCCAGCAGGCAACAGGGATCCAAAAACATTCAGTACTTC
TRBJ1-1 NA 11 NA TRBV19 CASVLWSEAFF TGTGCCAGCGTCTTGTGGTCTGAAGCTTTCTTT
TRBJ1-2 NA 14 NA TRBV6-5 CASRPGPSNYGYTF TGTGCCAGCAGACCGGGGCCTTCTAACTATGGCTACACCTTC
TRBJ2-7 NA 15 NA TRBV15 CATSRVERTAYEQYF TGTGCCACCAGCAGAGTGGAGCGGACCGCCTACGAGCAGTACTTC
TRBJ2-5 TRBD1 15 NA TRBV5-5 CASSPLGTGWETQYF TGTGCCAGCAGCCCATTAGGGACAGGGTGGGAGACCCAGTACTTC
TRBJ1-1 NA 14 NA TRBV7-8 CASSLVGAATEAFF TGTGCCAGCAGCTTAGTAGGAGCCGCCACTGAAGCTTTCTTT
TRBJ2-2 NA 16 NA TRBV5-1 CASSLTRAVDLGELFF TGCGCCAGCAGCTTGACCAGGGCGGTCGATCTCGGGGAGCTGTTTTTT
TRBJ2-7 TRBD2 15 NA TRBV7-2 CASSPSSGGALEQYF TGTGCCAGCAGCCCGAGTAGCGGGGGGGCTCTCGAGCAGTACTTC
TRBJ1-6 NA 11 NA TRBV5-6 CASIPRRGLHF TGTGCCAGCATCCCAAGAAGGGGCCTCCACTTT
TRBJ1-2 NA 13 once TRBV9 CASSGSHGYGYTF TGTGCCAGCAGCGGGTCCCACGGCTATGGCTACACCTTC
TRBJ1-1 NA 12 NA TRBV29-1 CSVEGREIRAFF TGCAGCGTCGAAGGCAGAGAGATACGAGCTTTCTTT
TRBJ1-1 TRBD1 16 NA TRBV7-9 CASSTYRGRGNTEAFF TGTGCCAGCAGCACGTACAGGGGCCGTGGGAACACTGAAGCTTTCTTT
TRBJ2-7 NA 11 NA TRBV20-1 CSLTGYVEQYF TGCAGTCTCACAGGGTATGTCGAGCAGTACTTC